This T cell receptor beta chain comes out of a study of blood T cell repertoires in COVID-19. The assay was immunoSEQ multiplex PCR, and TCRdb's table has in-frame clones only and misses some. The table lists some 110,000 clones, less than 90% of them singletons. In germline, CDR1 is ENHRY, CDR2 SYGVKD. Trimming took off 4 bases at V and 4 bases at J, with 10 bases between the two ends. This CDR3 has 14 amino acids. Specimen: peripheral blood. The chain links TRBV10-3 to TRBJ1-4; D ambiguous. This TCR was sampled from a man aged 70 or older who had recovered from COVID-19. CDR3 sequence: CAISGQALNEKLFF. The CDR3 DNA reads as TGTGCCATCAGTGGCCAGGCTCTTAATGAAAAACTGTTTTTT.